A single T cell receptor beta chain is shown here with its context. The CDR3 contains 15 residues. J was trimmed by 3 bases and V by 5 bases; bases with no gene match: 9. Germline V gene sequence: CDR1 SGHRS, CDR2 YFSETQ. Via MiXCR, TCRdb re-called the RT-PCR reads, giving one row per CDR3 protein. The table includes about 680,000 distinct CDR3 sequences, over 12% detected once. The material sequenced was memory CD4+ T cells from blood. The TCR sequence derives from a female donor in good health, serving as a healthy control. The rearrangement uses TRBV5-1 and TRBJ1-2; TRBD1 matches 8 bases. The DNA for the CDR3 is TGCGCCAGCAGTAGGACAGGGATAGAGGACTATGGCTACACCTTC. The encoded protein is CASSRTGIEDYGYTF.